The 13 T cell receptor beta chains below were found in one sample sequenced in a study of shared clonotypes between healthy human individuals. Terminally differentiated effector memory CD45RA+ cells were left out of the naive CD8 fraction, which was CD45RO-negative and positively selected for CCR7. The protocol was immunoSEQ multiplex PCR, while the TCRdb copy is restricted to in-frame clones and leaves out a portion. The sample records roughly 2.1 million clones, roughly 91% being singletons. Sample: naive CD8+ T cells from PBMCs. Receptors were obtained from a man younger than 35 in good health. Some clones in this sample may be carry-over from other donors' samples.

The chain has TRBV27 and TRBJ2-7; 9 positions agree with TRBD2. The CDR3 has 17 residues. Germline-derived CDR1 and CDR2 are MNHEY and SMNVEV (reference sequence). Unmatched junction bases numbered 15, after V lost 6 bases and J lost 3 bases. For the CDR3, the DNA is TGTGCCAGCAGCCCGGACCCCGCCGGGACTAGCCGCTACGAGCAGTACTTC. It translates to CASSPDPAGTSRYEQYF.

This chain connects TRBV27 to TRBJ2-7; 9 nucleotides line up with TRBD2. This CDR3 region has 17 residues. J lost 2 bases, V lost 5 bases, and 13 bases had no gene match. Germline V gives CDR1 MNHEY, CDR2 SMNVEV (reference sequence). The CDR3 bases are TGTGCCAGCAGTGAAAGATCACTAGCGGGTCGACCCTACGAGCAGTACTTC. Residues: CASSERSLAGRPYEQYF.

This rearrangement joins TRBV4-1 to TRBJ1-2; D is undetermined. This CDR3 comprises 12 residues. V lost 1 base to trimming and J lost 6 bases, with 6 bases between them. The germline V gene has CDR1 MGHRA and CDR2 YSYEKL. For the CDR3, the DNA is TGCGCCAGCAGCCAAGGGATGGATGGCTACACCTTC. It is translated as CASSQGMDGYTF.

The chain combines TRBV20-1 with TRBJ2-1, with D hard to call. Germline CDR1 is DFQATT and CDR2 is SNEGSKA (reference sequence). V lost 4 bases, J lost 7 bases, and 5 bases lay in between. This CDR3 has 10 residues. In nucleotides, the CDR3 is TGCAGTGCTAAAGAGAATGAGCAGTTCTTC. Translation: CSAKENEQFF.

J is TRBJ1-1 and V is TRBV6-1, with 8 bases fitting TRBD1. The ends lost 6 bases at V and 6 bases at J; junction bases unmatched: 9. The CDR3 covers 14 residues. Germline lookup yields CDR1 MNHNS and CDR2 SASEGT. CDR3 loop: CASRKGQALAEAFF. DNA for the CDR3: TGTGCCAGCAGGAAGGGACAGGCCTTAGCTGAAGCTTTCTTT.

The chain employs TRBV18 and TRBJ2-7; 14 positions agree with TRBD2. This CDR3 is 17 amino acids long. V shed 2 bases, J shed 2 bases, and the junction held 5 bases outside the gene matches. Germline V gene sequence: CDR1 KGHSH, CDR2 LQKENI. The CDR3 loop reads CASSPTTSGRVPYEQYF. In DNA form, the CDR3 reads TGTGCCAGCTCACCAACGACTAGCGGGAGGGTCCCCTACGAGCAGTACTTC. The variable domain in full, completed from reference TRBV18 and TRBJ2-7, reads NAGVMQNPRHLVRRRGQEARLRCSPMKGHSHVYWYRQLPEEGLKFMVYLQKENIIDESGMPKERFSAEFPKEGPSILRIQQVVRGDSAAYFCASSPTTSGRVPYEQYFGPGTRLTVT.

This clone was seen a few times. The gene calls are TRBV15 and TRBJ1-1; D is possibly TRBD1 (5 bases). Trimming cost V 4 bases and J 8 bases, with 11 bases left between them. The CDR3 runs 12 residues. Per germline, CDR1 LNHNV and CDR2 YYDKDF (reference sequence). CDR3 sequence reads: CATSTGGGEAFF. CDR3 bases: TGTGCCACCAGCACCGGCGGGGGGGAAGCTTTCTTT.

The chain links TRBV2 to TRBJ2-7, with 10 bases matching TRBD2. CDR3 length: 17 residues. The germline CDR1 and CDR2 sequences are SNHLY and FYNNEI. The ends lost 2 bases at V and 3 bases at J; junction bases unmatched: 10. This CDR3 is CASSERASGRVSYEQYF. The CDR3 DNA follows: TGTGCCAGCAGTGAACGGGCTAGCGGGAGAGTTAGCTACGAGCAGTACTTC.

V is TRBV5-8 and J is TRBJ1-1, with 7 bases aligning to TRBD1. CDR1 and CDR2 (germline): SGHTS, YDEGEE. With 0 bases clipped from V and 6 bases from J, the junction kept 5 bases outside the gene matches. This CDR3 has 14 residues. CDR3 loop: CASSLANRGSEAFF. As DNA, the CDR3 is TGTGCCAGCAGCTTGGCCAACAGGGGATCTGAAGCTTTCTTT.

For this clone: Additional DNA sequences in this sample encode the identical CDR3. The chain uses TRBV9 and TRBJ2-7; D could derive from TRBD1 or TRBD2 (5 bases each). Germline V CDR1 and CDR2: SGDLS, YYNGEE. Trimming shortened V by 0 bases and J by 3 bases, and 10 bases separated the two germline ends. This CDR3 is 14 amino acids long. CDR3 protein: CASSVGGNSYEQYF. CDR3 DNA: TGTGCCAGCAGCGTAGGGGGGAACAGCTACGAGCAGTACTTC.

This CDR3 reads CASSSGHQGLDQPQHF. The CDR3 bases are TGTGCCAGCAGCTCTGGTCACCAGGGGTTGGATCAGCCCCAGCATTTT. The V call is TRBV7-2, the J call TRBJ1-5; a weak D match, TRBD1 (6 bases). V dropped 4 bases and J dropped 5 bases, with 18 bases sitting between them. CDR3 size: 16 residues. The germline V gene has CDR1 SGHTA and CDR2 FQGNSA.

Concerning this clone itself: The sample contains more than one DNA sequence encoding this CDR3. The rearrangement links TRBV5-1 to TRBJ2-7; 7 bases agree with TRBD1. This CDR3 is 15 amino acids long. CDR1 and CDR2 from the germline V gene are SGHRS and YFSETQ. With V trimmed by 4 bases and J by 2 bases, 9 bases remained unmatched. This CDR3 is CASSLTGTGAYEQYF. For the CDR3, the DNA is TGCGCCAGCAGCCTAACAGGCACAGGGGCCTACGAGCAGTACTTC.

Here the CDR3 reads CASRDSRGDEQFF. The CDR3 coding sequence is TGCGCCAGCAGAGACTCTCGGGGGGATGAGCAGTTCTTC. The J gene is TRBJ2-1, the V gene TRBV4-3; 7 bases line up with TRBD2. Germline CDR1 LGHNA, CDR2 YSLEER. CDR3 length: 13 residues. Germline trimming cut 6 bases from V and 8 bases from J; bases unmatched to any gene: 7.